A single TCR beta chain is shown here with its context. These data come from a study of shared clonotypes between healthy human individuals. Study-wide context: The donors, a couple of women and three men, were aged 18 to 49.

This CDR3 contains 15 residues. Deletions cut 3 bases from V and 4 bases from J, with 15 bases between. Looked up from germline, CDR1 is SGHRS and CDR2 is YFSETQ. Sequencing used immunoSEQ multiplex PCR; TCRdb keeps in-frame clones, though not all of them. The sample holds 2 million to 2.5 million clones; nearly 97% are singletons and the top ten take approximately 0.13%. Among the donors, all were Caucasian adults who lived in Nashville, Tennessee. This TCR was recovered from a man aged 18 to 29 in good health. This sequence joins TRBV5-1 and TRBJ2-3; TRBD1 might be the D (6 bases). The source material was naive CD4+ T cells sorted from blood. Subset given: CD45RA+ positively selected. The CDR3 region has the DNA TGCGCCAGCAGCTCAGGGGTGGGTGGTGCAGATACGCAGTATTTT. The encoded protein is CASSSGVGGADTQYF.